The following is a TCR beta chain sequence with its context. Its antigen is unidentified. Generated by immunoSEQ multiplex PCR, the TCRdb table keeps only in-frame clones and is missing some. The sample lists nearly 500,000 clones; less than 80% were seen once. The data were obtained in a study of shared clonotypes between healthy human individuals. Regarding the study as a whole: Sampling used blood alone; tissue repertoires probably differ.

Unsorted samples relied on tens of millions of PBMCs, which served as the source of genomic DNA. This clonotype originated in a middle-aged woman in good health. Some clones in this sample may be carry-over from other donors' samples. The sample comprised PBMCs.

The CDR3: CASSLTTSGAGELFF. DNA of the CDR3: TGCGCCAGCAGCTTGACGACTAGCGGAGCCGGGGAGCTGTTTTTT. The V and J genes are TRBV5-1 and TRBJ2-2; 9 nucleotides line up with TRBD2. This CDR3 is 15 amino acids long. Germline trimming cut 1 base from V and 6 bases from J; bases unmatched to any gene: 4. The germline gives CDR1 SGHRS, CDR2 YFSETQ.